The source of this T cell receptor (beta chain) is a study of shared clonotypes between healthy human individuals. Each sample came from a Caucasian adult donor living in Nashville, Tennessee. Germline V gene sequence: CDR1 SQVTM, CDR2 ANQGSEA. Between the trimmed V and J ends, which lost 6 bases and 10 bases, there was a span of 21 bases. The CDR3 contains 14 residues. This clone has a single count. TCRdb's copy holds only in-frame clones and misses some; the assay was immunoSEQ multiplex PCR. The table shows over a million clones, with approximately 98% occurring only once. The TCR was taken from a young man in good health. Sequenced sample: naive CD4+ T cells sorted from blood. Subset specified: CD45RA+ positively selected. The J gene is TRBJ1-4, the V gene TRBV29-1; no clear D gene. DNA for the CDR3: TGCAGCGTCCACACCCGGACGGTCCCGGGAAAACTGTTTTTT. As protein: CSVHTRTVPGKLFF.